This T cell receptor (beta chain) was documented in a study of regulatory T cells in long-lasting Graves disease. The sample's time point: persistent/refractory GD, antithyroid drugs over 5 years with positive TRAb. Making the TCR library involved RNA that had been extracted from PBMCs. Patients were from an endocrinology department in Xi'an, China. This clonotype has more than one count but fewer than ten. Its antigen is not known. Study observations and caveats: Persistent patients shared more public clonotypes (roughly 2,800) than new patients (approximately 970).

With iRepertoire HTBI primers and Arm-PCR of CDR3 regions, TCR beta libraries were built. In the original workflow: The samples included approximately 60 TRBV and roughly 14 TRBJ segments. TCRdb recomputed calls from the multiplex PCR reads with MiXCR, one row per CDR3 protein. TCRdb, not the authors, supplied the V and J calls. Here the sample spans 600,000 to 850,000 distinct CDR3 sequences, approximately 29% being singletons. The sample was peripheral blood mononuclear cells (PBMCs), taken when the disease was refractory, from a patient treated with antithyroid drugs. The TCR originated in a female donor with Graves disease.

The CDR3 region is CASSTARRNEKLFF. The CDR3 region has the DNA TGTGCCAGCAGCACTGCAAGGAGGAATGAAAAACTGTTTTTT. J is TRBJ1-4 and V is TRBV13, with D hard to call. Germline CDR1 PRHDT, CDR2 FYEKMQ (reference sequence). V was shortened by 5 bases and J by 5 bases, with 12 bases between the two germline ends. The CDR3 has 14 residues.